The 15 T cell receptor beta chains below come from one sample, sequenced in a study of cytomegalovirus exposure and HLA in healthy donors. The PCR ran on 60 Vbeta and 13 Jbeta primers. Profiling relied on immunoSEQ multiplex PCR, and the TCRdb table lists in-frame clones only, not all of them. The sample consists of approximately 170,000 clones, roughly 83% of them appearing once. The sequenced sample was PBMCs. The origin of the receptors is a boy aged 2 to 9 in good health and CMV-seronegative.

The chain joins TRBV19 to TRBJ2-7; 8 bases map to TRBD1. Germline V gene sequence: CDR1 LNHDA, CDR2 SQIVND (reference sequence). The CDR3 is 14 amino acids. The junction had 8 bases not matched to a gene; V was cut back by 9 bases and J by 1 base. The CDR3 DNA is TGTGCCAGCAGTCCGGGACAGGCATCCTACGAGCAGTACTTC. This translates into CASSPGQASYEQYF.

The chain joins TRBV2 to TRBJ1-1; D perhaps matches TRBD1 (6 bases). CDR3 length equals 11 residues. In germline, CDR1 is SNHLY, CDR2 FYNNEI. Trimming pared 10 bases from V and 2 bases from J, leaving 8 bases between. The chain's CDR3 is CAKTGNTEAFF. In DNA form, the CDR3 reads TGTGCCAAGACAGGAAACACTGAAGCTTTCTTT.

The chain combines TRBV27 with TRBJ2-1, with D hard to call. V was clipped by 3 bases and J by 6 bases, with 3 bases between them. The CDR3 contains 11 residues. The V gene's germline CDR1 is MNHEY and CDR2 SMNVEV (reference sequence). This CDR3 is CASSLANEQFF. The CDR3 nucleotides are TGTGCCAGCAGTTTGGCCAATGAGCAGTTCTTC.

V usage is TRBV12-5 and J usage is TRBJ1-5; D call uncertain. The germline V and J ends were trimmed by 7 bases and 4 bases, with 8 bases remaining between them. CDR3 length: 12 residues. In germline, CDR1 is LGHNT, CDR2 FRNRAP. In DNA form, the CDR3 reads TGTGCTAGTGCTTCTCCGAATCAGCCCCAGCATTTT. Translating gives CASASPNQPQHF.

The CDR3: CASSLEQAVGNTIYF. CDR3 sequence (DNA): TGCGCCAGCAGCTTGGAACAGGCGGTGGGAAACACCATATATTTT. The chain is built from TRBV5-1 and TRBJ1-3; weak D call: TRBD1 (5 bases). CDR3 length: 15 amino acids. Germline V CDR1 and CDR2: SGHRS, YFSETQ. Trimming left V 0 bases short and J 4 bases short, with 11 bases between.

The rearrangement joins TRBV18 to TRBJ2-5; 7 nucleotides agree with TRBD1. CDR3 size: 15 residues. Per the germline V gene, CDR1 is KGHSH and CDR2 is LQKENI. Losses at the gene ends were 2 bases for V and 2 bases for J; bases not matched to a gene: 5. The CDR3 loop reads CASSPSTGTQETQYF. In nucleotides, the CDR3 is TGTGCCAGCTCACCATCGACAGGGACACAAGAGACCCAGTACTTC.

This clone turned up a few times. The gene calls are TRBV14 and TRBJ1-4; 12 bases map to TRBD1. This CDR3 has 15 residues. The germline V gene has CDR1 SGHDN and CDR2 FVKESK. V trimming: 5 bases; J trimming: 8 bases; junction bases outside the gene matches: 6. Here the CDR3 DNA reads TGTGCCAGCAGCGCATCCGGGACAGGGGGCGAAAAACTGTTTTTT. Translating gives CASSASGTGGEKLFF.

The CDR3 DNA is TGTGCCTCCTCCACCGTGTCGGCAACTAATGAAAAACTGTTTTTT. This gives the protein CASSTVSATNEKLFF. V is TRBV30 and J is TRBJ1-4; D gene ambiguous. The CDR3 has 15 residues. Trimming left V 7 bases short and J 0 bases short, with 15 bases between. Per the germline V gene, CDR1 is GTSNPN and CDR2 is SVGIG (reference sequence).

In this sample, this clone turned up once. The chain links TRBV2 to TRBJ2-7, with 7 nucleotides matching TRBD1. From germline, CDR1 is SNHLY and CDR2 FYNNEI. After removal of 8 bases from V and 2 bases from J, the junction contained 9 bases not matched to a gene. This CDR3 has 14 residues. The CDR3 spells CASFVKGQTYEQYV. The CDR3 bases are TGTGCCAGCTTCGTCAAGGGACAGACCTACGAGCAGTACGTC.

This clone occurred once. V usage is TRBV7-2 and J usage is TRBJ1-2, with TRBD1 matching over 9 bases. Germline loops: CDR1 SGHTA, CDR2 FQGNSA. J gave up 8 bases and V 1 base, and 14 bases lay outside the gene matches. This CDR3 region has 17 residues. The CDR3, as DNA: TGTGCCAGCAGCTTAGTTCCCCCTCCGGGACAGGGAGGAGGCTACACCTTC. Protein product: CASSLVPPPGQGGGYTF.

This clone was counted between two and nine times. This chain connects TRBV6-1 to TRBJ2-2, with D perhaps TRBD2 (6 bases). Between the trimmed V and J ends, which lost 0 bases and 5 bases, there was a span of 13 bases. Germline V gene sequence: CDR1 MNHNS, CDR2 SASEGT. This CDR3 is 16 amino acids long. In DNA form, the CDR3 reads TGTGCCAGCAGTGAAGCCGGGACTCCTGGAACCGGGGAGCTGTTTTTT. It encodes CASSEAGTPGTGELFF.

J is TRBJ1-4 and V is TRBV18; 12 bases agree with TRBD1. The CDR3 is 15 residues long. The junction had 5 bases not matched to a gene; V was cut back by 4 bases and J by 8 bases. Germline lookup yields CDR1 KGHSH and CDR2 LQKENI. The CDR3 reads CASSRAGTGGEKLFF. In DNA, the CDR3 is TGTGCCAGCTCACGTGCTGGGACAGGGGGCGAAAAACTGTTTTTT.

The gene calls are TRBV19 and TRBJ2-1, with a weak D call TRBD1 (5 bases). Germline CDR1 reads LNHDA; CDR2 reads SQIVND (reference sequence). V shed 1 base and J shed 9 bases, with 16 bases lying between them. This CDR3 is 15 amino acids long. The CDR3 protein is CASSIVAGPNGEQFF. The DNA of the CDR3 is TGTGCCAGTAGTATAGTGGCAGGGCCCAATGGTGAGCAGTTCTTC.

In DNA form, the CDR3 reads TGTGCCAGCAGTTATCAGGGGAGCAATGAGCAGTTCTTC. It yields the protein CASSYQGSNEQFF. The chain links TRBV25-1 to TRBJ2-1, with a possible D match to TRBD1 (6 bases). Trimming cost V 5 bases and J 6 bases, with 11 bases left between them. The CDR3 runs to 13 residues. From germline, CDR1 is MGHDK and CDR2 SYGVNS.

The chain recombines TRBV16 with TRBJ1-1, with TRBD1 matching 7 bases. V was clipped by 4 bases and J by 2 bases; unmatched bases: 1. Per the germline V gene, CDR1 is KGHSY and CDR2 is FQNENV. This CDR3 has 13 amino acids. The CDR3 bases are TGTGCCAGCAGCCGACAGGGCAACACTGAAGCTTTCTTT. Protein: CASSRQGNTEAFF.